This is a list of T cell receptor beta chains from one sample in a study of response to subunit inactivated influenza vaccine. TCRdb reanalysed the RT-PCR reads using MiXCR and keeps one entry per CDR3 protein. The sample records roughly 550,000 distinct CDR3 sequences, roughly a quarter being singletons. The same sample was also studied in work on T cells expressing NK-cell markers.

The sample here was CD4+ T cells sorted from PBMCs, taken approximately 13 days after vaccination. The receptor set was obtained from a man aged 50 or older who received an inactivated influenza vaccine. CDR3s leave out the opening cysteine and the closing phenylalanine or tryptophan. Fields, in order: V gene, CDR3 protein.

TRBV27	ASSLFGREQF
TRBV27	ASSLSRGRGGTEAF
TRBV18	ASSPLWGQDTQY
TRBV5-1	ASSLRTGGHEQY
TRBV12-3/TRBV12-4	ASSLTRGREGIY
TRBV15	ATSRGSGGATETQY
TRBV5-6	ASIRTGSGETQY
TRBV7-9	ASSHATPPYGYT
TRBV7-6	ASSLSPREGETQY
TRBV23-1	ASSQPDSKPTPGSCF
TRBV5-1	ASSEYRGRETQY
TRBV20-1	SARPAGQIGPQH
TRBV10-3	AISYSGGGSTDTQY
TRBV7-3	ASSDGGHVIGSAQY
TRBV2	ASSLDTGDWETQY
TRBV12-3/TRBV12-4	ASSLKRGARNEQY
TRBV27	ASSLRWSGNEKLF
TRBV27	ASSLLIGGLAGGHKRSTDTQY
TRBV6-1	ASSQGQANTEAF
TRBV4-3	ASSQVGSGLAGISYEQY
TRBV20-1	SATGTANSEAF
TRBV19	ASNPGQKLNTEAF
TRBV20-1	SARDPTSGSTGELF
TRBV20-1	SAPTSGISYNEQF
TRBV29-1	SVEDPGSYEQY
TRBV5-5	ASSLRFVESQY
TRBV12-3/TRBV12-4	ASSRSTESGTQY
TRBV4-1	ASSLGTGREKLF
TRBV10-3	ATAPRSSYEQY
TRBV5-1	ASSLALPDEETQY
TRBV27	ASSRTGLETQY
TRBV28	ASRILAEGGEY
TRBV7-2	ASSLVLRGGPDTQY
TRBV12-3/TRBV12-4	ASSLGSGFYNEQF
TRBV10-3	ATWGQGNGQPQH
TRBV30	AWSVGQINQPQH
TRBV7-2	ASSLGQGVQPQH
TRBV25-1	ASSVGGRQTGELF
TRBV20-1	SARTQDRGLTYSGANVLT
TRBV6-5	ASSHGLAGQF
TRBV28	ASSLGSNHEQY
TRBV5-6	ASSSVAGLYGYT
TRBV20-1	SARDRRGVGYEQY
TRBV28	ASSVPGLAGAAKNIQY
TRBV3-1	ASTNRVTNNEQF
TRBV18	ASSSQATNEKLF
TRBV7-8	ASSLEWVVNTGELF
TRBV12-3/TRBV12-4	ASSFTSGGQDTQY
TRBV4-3	ASSLGTTGGELF
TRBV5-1	ASSLDRAESHGYT